This T cell receptor beta chain was captured by sequencing in a study of shared clonotypes between healthy human individuals. Germline CDR1 is MNHNS and CDR2 is SASEGT. The CDR3 runs to 11 residues. V shed 6 bases and J shed 3 bases, with 6 bases lying between them. This clone was recorded a few times. Different DNA sequences within this sample yield the same CDR3. Researchers divided each subset's genomic DNA evenly across several immunoSEQ plates. This table comes from immunoSEQ multiplex PCR, and its TCRdb copy is limited to in-frame clones, with some not included. The repertoire holds some 2,100,000 clones, with approximately 96% as singletons.

The chain recombines TRBV6-1 with TRBJ2-7; D is ambiguous. The sample consisted of naive CD4+ T cells sorted from blood. Subset defined: CD45RA+ positively selected. This TCR was recovered from a man aged 18 to 29 in good health. CDR3 amino acids: CASSRGYEQYF. The CDR3, as DNA: TGTGCCAGCAGCCGCGGCTACGAGCAGTACTTC.